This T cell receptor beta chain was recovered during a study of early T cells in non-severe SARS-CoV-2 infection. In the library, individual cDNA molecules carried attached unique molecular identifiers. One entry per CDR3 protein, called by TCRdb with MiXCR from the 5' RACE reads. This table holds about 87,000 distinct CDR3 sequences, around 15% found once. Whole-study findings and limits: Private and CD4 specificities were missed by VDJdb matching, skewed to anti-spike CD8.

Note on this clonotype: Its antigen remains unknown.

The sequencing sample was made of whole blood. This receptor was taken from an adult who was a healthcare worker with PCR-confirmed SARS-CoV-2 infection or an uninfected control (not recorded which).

The CDR3 DNA is TGTGCCAGCAGTCCCCTCGGGACTAGCGGGGGGACCTACGAGCAGTACTTC. It specifies CASSPLGTSGGTYEQYF. The V call is TRBV27, the J call TRBJ2-7, with 15 nucleotides matching TRBD2. V shed 5 bases, J shed 2 bases, and the junction held 7 bases outside the gene matches. Germline CDR1 reads MNHEY; CDR2 reads SMNVEV (reference sequence). CDR3 length: 17 residues.